One sample yielded the 24 T cell receptor beta chains listed below, sequenced in a study of response to subunit inactivated influenza vaccine. One entry per CDR3 protein, called by TCRdb with MiXCR from the RT-PCR reads. This table holds approximately 530,000 distinct CDR3 sequences, more than 7% found once. Material: PBMCs from blood, obtained less than 30 months after vaccination. These receptors were taken from a man in his fifties or sixties who received an inactivated influenza vaccine.

V is TRBV3-1 and J is TRBJ2-7, with TRBD1 identical over 8 bases. V trimming: 3 bases; J trimming: 1 base; junction bases outside the gene matches: 2. Looked up from germline, CDR1 is LGHDT and CDR2 is YNNKEL (reference sequence). This CDR3 spans 14 amino acids. The CDR3 bases are TGTGCCAGCAGCCAGTGGGACAGGTCCTACGAGCAGTACTTC. It codes for CASSQWDRSYEQYF.

The chain has TRBV15 and TRBJ2-1; 11 nucleotides agree with TRBD2. The CDR3 is 14 residues long. Germline V gives CDR1 LNHNV, CDR2 YYDKDF (reference sequence). J lost 9 bases, V lost 2 bases, and 3 bases had no gene match. The CDR3: CATSRPGTSGEQFF. The CDR3 DNA follows: TGTGCCACCAGCAGACCCGGGACTAGCGGTGAGCAGTTCTTC.

In its sample, this clonotype was seen many times. The chain recombines TRBV7-9 with TRBJ2-7; perhaps D is TRBD1 or TRBD2 (5 bases each). V lost 2 bases and J 5 bases, leaving 7 bases between the germline ends. Germline V gene lookup returns CDR1 SEHNR and CDR2 FQNEAQ (reference sequence). The CDR3 has 12 residues. In DNA, the CDR3 is TGTGCCAGCAGCTTACGGGGACACGAGCAGTACTTC. Protein sequence: CASSLRGHEQYF.

This clonotype has more than one count but fewer than ten. The chain links TRBV7-2 to TRBJ2-1; TRBD1 might be the D (6 bases). V lost 5 bases to trimming and J lost 11 bases, with 16 bases between them. The length of the CDR3 is 13 residues. The germline V gene has CDR1 SGHTA and CDR2 FQGNSA. CDR3 DNA sequence: TGTGCCAGCAGCGAGATATCCGGGACACAGCAGTTCTTC. Translation: CASSEISGTQQFF.

This clonotype was detected only a few times. The CDR3 DNA reads as TGTGCCAGCAGTCAGCTGACATCGACCGGGGAGCTGTTTTTT. Translating it yields CASSQLTSTGELFF. The genes are TRBV28 and TRBJ2-2, with D unclear. The CDR3 is 14 residues long. Germline V gene lookup returns CDR1 MDHEN and CDR2 SYDVKM. Trimming left V 5 bases short and J 5 bases short, with 12 bases between.

This rearrangement joins TRBV20-1 to TRBJ1-2; D is possibly TRBD1 (6 bases). Germline assignment: CDR1 DFQATT and CDR2 SNEGSKA (reference sequence). The CDR3 consists of 11 residues. The V end lost 5 bases, the J end lost 3 bases, and 7 bases lay between the germline ends. This CDR3 is CSAAGDYGYTF. In nucleotides, the CDR3 is TGCAGTGCTGCAGGGGACTATGGCTACACCTTC.

At least ten counts were recorded for this clonotype. This rearrangement joins TRBV6-5 to TRBJ2-2, with D uncertain. This CDR3 spans 13 amino acids. Germline V lookup: CDR1 MNHEY, CDR2 SVGAGI. V was clipped by 0 bases and J by 7 bases, with 6 bases between them. CDR3 sequence (DNA): TGTGCCAGCAGTTACTCGAAGGTCGGGGAGCTGTTTTTT. Translating it yields CASSYSKVGELFF.

This clonotype was detected many times. V and J are TRBV15 and TRBJ2-5, with D unclear. The CDR3 runs to 13 residues. V gave up 0 bases and J gave up 4 bases, with 6 bases separating them. CDR1 is LNHNV and CDR2 is YYDKDF in the germline V gene (reference sequence). CDR3 loop: CATSRDPPETQYF. CDR3 DNA: TGTGCCACCAGCAGAGATCCCCCAGAGACCCAGTACTTC.

This clonotype showed up many times. The chain uses TRBV7-2 and TRBJ2-7; D might be TRBD1 (6 bases). The CDR3 is 15 amino acids. Trimming removed 1 base at V and 2 bases at J, with 12 bases between. Germline loops: CDR1 SGHTA, CDR2 FQGNSA. CDR3 in amino acids: CASSLGSGQPYEQYF. As DNA, the CDR3 is TGTGCCAGCAGCTTAGGGTCAGGACAGCCCTACGAGCAGTACTTC.

This clonotype was detected only a few times. The rearrangement links TRBV9 to TRBJ2-7, with TRBD2 matching over 9 bases. The CDR3 loop spans 17 amino acids. Germline V CDR1 and CDR2: SGDLS, YYNGEE. J was trimmed by 0 bases and V by 4 bases; bases with no gene match: 11. This chain's CDR3 is CASSPGLALQHSYEQYF. CDR3 nucleotides: TGTGCCAGCAGCCCGGGACTAGCTCTACAACACTCCTACGAGCAGTACTTC.

V usage is TRBV12-3 or TRBV12-4 and J usage is TRBJ1-1; D is perhaps TRBD1 (6 bases). Trimming pared 5 bases from V and 0 bases from J, leaving 13 bases between. This CDR3 has 15 amino acids. CDR3 bases: TGTGCCAGCAGTCCGGAGACAGGTTTGAACACTGAAGCTTTCTTT. Translating gives CASSPETGLNTEAFF.

The chain joins TRBV5-6 to TRBJ2-1, with 7 positions matching TRBD1. V lost 4 bases, J lost 5 bases, and 9 bases stayed unmatched. Germline-derived CDR1 and CDR2 are SGHDT and YYEEEE. There are 15 residues in the CDR3. The CDR3 here is CASSTGQAPNNEQFF. As DNA, the CDR3 is TGTGCCAGCAGCACCGGACAGGCTCCTAACAATGAGCAGTTCTTC.

The gene calls are TRBV10-3 and TRBJ1-6; D possibly corresponds to TRBD1 (6 bases). Germline lookup yields CDR1 ENHRY and CDR2 SYGVKD. This CDR3 is built from 13 residues. Deletions cut 4 bases from V and 7 bases from J, with 8 bases between. In DNA form, the CDR3 reads TGTGCCATCAGTGCGGACAGAAATTCACCCCTCCACTTT. Protein sequence: CAISADRNSPLHF.

This clonotype was counted many times. This chain joins TRBV19 and TRBJ1-5; no definite D call. V dropped 3 bases and J dropped 4 bases, with 7 bases sitting between them. Germline CDR1 LNHDA, CDR2 SQIVND (reference sequence). This CDR3 region has 13 residues. The CDR3 nucleotides read TGTGCCAGTAGTATGACGGGTAATCAGCCCCAGCATTTT. It yields the protein CASSMTGNQPQHF.

This clonotype was observed at least ten times. DNA for the CDR3: TGCGCCAGCAGCTTGGGAACAGGGGTCTCCTACGAGCAGTACTTC. This sequence encodes CASSLGTGVSYEQYF. This chain connects TRBV5-1 to TRBJ2-7; TRBD1 matches at 7 bases. This CDR3 contains 15 residues. Germline V gene lookup returns CDR1 SGHRS and CDR2 YFSETQ. The J segment lost 0 bases and the V segment lost 0 bases, leaving 3 bases of the junction unmatched.

This clonotype has ten or more counts. This chain uses TRBV20-1 with TRBJ2-1; a weak D match, TRBD2 (7 bases). Germline CDR1 is DFQATT and CDR2 is SNEGSKA (reference sequence). V shed 0 bases and J shed 9 bases, with 15 bases lying between them. This CDR3 has 14 amino acids. The CDR3 reads CSARERGGPGEQFF. DNA of the CDR3: TGCAGTGCTAGAGAGAGGGGGGGGCCTGGTGAGCAGTTCTTC.

The gene calls are TRBV20-1 and TRBJ2-3; 13 bases agree with TRBD2. V lost 6 bases to trimming and J lost 4 bases; unmatched junction nucleotides: 4. CDR1 DFQATT and CDR2 SNEGSKA come from the germline V gene (reference sequence). The CDR3 is made up of 14 amino acids. The CDR3 loop reads CSARTSGSSDTQYF. CDR3 sequence (DNA): TGCAGTGCCCGGACTAGCGGGAGTTCAGATACGCAGTATTTT.

This clonotype was counted between two and nine times. J is TRBJ2-7 and V is TRBV24-1, with 8 bases matching TRBD1. V lost 7 bases to trimming and J lost 3 bases; unmatched junction nucleotides: 16. The CDR3 loop spans 17 amino acids. Per the germline V gene, CDR1 is KGHDR and CDR2 is SFDVKD. CDR3 DNA sequence: TGTGCCACCAGCGCGCAAGTGACAGGGGAAAAGGGCTACGAGCAGTACTTC. This translates into CATSAQVTGEKGYEQYF.

The rearrangement uses TRBV29-1 and TRBJ2-1, with D uncertain. V was shortened by 7 bases and J by 9 bases, with 13 bases between the two germline ends. Per germline, CDR1 SQVTM and CDR2 ANQGSEA. This CDR3 spans 11 amino acids. The chain's CDR3 is CSALVSSEQFF. CDR3 DNA: TGCAGCGCCCTGGTCAGCAGTGAGCAGTTCTTC.

This clonotype was detected a few times. The chain links TRBV15 to TRBJ2-3; D is ambiguous. CDR1 and CDR2 (germline): LNHNV, YYDKDF (reference sequence). This CDR3 has 13 residues. Trimming took off 6 bases at V and 7 bases at J, with 14 bases between the two ends. CDR3 nucleotides: TGTGCCACCAGTCCCAGGTTGGTGAATACGCAGTATTTT. Protein sequence: CATSPRLVNTQYF.

The V call is TRBV10-3, the J call TRBJ2-1; D unclear. V was clipped by 1 base and J by 5 bases, with 9 bases between them. The CDR3 is 14 amino acids. CDR1 and CDR2 from the germline V gene are ENHRY and SYGVKD. CDR3: CAISEFGLDNEQFF. The CDR3 coding sequence is TGTGCCATCAGTGAGTTCGGGTTAGACAATGAGCAGTTCTTC.

The chain recombines TRBV20-1 with TRBJ1-2; weak D call: TRBD1 (6 bases). This CDR3 has 14 residues. The germline gives CDR1 DFQATT, CDR2 SNEGSKA (reference sequence). Trimming removed 8 bases from V and 4 bases from J, with 20 bases in between. The CDR3 DNA reads as TGCAGTTCCACCATACAGGGACCGGCCTATGGCTACACCTTC. Translated: CSSTIQGPAYGYTF.

In this sample, this clonotype turned up a few times. V is TRBV28 and J is TRBJ1-2; 8 nucleotides align to TRBD1. CDR1 MDHEN and CDR2 SYDVKM come from the germline V gene. Trimming at V came to 3 bases and at J to 4 bases, leaving 4 bases not matched to a gene. The CDR3 runs to 14 residues. In DNA, the CDR3 is TGTGCCAGCAGTTTCCCAGGGGGCGCCTATGGCTACACCTTC. Its protein product is CASSFPGGAYGYTF.

This clonotype has a handful of counts. The chain carries TRBV6-5 and TRBJ2-7; 7 bases map to TRBD1. Looked up from germline, CDR1 is MNHEY and CDR2 is SVGAGI. The CDR3 covers 15 residues. Trimming took 0 bases from V and 5 from J; bases not matched to a gene: 7. The CDR3, as DNA: TGTGCCAGCAGTTACTCGACAGGGAACCTCCACGAGCAGTACTTC. Protein product: CASSYSTGNLHEQYF.